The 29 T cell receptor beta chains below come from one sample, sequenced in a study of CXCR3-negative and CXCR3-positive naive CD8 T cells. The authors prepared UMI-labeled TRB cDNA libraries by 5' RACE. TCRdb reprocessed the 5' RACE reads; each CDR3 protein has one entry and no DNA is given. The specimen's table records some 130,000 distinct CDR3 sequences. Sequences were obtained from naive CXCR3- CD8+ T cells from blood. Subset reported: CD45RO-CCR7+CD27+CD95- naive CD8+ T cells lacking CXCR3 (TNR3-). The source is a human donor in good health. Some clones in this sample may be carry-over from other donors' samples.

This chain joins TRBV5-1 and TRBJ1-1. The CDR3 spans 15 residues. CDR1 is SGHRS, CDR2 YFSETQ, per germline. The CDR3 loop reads CASIGGAGPNTEAFF.

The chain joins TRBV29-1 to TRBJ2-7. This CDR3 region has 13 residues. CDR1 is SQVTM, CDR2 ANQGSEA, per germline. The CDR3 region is CSVYTGSSYEQYF.

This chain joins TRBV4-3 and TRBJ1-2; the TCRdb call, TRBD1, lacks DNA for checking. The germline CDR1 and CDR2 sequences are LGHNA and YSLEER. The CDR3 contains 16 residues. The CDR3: CASSQVPLDRIYGYTF.

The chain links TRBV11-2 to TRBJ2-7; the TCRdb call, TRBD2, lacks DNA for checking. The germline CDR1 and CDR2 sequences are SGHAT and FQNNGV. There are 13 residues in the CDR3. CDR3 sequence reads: CASQGLADYEQYF.

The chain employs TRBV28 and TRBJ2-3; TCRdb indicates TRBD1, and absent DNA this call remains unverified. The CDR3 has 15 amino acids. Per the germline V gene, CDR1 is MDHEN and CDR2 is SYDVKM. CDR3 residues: CASSFWRDRADTQYF.

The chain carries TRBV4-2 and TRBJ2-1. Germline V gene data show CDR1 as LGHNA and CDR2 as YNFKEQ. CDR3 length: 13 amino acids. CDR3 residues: CASSPHEHNEQFF.

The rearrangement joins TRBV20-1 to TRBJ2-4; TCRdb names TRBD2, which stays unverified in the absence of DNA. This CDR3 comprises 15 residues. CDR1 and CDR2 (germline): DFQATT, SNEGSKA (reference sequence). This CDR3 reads CSASGRDRAKNIQYF.

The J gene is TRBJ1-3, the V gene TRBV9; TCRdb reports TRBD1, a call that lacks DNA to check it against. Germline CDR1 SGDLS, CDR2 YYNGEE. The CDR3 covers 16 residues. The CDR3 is CASSVLGTVVGNTIYF.

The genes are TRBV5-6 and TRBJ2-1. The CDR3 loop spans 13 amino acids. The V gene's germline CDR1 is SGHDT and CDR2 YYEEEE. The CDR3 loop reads CASSYIWSDEQFF.

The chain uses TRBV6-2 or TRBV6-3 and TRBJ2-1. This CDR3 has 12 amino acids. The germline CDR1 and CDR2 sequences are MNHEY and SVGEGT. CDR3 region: CASSYSRNEQFF.

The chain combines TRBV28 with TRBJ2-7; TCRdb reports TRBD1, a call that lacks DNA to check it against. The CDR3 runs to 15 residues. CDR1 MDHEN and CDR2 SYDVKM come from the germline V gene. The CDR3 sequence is CASRVRTGKIYEQYF.

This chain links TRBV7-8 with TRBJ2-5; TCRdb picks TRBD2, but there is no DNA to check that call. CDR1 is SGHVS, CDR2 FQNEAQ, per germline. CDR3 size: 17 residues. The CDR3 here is CASSLVDQGLIQETQYF.

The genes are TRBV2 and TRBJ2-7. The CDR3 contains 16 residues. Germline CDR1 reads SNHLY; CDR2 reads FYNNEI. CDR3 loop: CASIEGQPFLYYEQYF.

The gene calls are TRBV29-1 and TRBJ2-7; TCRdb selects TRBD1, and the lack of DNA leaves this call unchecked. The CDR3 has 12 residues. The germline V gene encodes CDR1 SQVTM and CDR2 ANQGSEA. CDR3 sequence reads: CSVRRQGYEQYF.

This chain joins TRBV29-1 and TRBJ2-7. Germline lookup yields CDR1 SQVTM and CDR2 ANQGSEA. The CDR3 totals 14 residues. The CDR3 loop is CSVEIDDKLYEQYF.

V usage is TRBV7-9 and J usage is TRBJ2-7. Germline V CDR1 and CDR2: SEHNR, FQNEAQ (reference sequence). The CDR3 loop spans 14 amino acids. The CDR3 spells CASSLTGGSYEQYF. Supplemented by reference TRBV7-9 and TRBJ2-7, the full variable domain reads DTGVSQNPRHKITKRGQNVTFRCDPISEHNRLYWYRQTLGQGPEFLTYFQNEAQLEKSRLLSDRFSAERPKGSFSTLEIQRTEQGDSAMYLCASSLTGGSYEQYFGPGTRLTVT.

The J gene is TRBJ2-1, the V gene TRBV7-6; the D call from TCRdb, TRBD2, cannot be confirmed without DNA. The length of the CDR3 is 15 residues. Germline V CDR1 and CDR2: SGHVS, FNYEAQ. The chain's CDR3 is CASSLGAGGVNEQFF. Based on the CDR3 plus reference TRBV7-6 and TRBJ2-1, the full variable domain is GAGVSQSPRYKVTKRGQDVALRCDPISGHVSLYWYRQALGQGPEFLTYFNYEAQQDKSGLPNDRFSAERPEGSISTLTIQRTEQRDSAMYRCASSLGAGGVNEQFFGPGTRLTVL.

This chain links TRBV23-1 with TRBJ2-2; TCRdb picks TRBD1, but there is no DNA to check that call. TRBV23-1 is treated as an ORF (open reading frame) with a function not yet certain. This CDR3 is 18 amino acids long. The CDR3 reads CASSQSGTTGIGTGELFF.

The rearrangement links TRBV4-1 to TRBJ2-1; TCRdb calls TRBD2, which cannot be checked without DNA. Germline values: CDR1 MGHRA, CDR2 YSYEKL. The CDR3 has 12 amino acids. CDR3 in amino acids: CASLAGGGEQFF.

CDR3 protein: CASSQLNPLPTTERQFF. The gene calls are TRBV4-1 and TRBJ2-1; TCRdb picks TRBD2, but there is no DNA to check that call. The CDR3 is 17 residues long. The germline V gene has CDR1 MGHRA and CDR2 YSYEKL.

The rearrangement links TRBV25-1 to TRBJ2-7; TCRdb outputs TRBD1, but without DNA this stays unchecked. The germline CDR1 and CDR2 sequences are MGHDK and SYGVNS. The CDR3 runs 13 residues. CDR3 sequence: CASTRDTPYEQYF.

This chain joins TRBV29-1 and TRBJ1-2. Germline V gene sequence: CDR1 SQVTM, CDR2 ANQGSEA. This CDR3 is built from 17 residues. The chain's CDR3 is CSVEDGQEEYFNYGYTF. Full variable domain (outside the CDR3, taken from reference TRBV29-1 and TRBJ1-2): SAVISQKPSRDICQRGTSLTIQCQVDSQVTMMFWYRQQPGQSLTLIATANQGSEATYESGFVIDKFPISRPNLTFSTLTVSNMSPEDSSIYLCSVEDGQEEYFNYGYTFGSGTRLTVV.

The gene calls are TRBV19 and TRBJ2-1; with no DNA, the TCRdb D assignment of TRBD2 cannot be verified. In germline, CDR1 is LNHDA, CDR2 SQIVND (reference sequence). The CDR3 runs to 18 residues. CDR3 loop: CASSIDSGRDPSYNEQFF.

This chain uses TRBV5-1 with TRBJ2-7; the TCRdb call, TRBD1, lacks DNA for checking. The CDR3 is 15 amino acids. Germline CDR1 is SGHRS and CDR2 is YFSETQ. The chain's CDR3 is CASSRGRGMAYEQYF.

The CDR3: CASTPSGANVLTF. This chain links TRBV27 with TRBJ2-6. This CDR3 comprises 13 residues. Germline V gene lookup returns CDR1 MNHEY and CDR2 SMNVEV (reference sequence). The full variable domain, its missing parts supplied by reference TRBV27 and TRBJ2-6, is EAQVTQNPRYLITVTGKKLTVTCSQNMNHEYMSWYRQDPGLGLRQIYYSMNVEVTDKGDVPEGYKVSRKEKRNFPLILESPSPNQTSLYFCASTPSGANVLTFGAGSRLTVL.

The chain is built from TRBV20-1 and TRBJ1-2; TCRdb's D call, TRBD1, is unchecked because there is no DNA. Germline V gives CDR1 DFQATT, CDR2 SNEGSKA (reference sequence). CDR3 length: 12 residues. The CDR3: CSAPDREIGYTF.

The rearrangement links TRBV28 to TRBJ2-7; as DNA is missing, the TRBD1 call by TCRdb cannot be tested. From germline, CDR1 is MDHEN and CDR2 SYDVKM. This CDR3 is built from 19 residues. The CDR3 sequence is CASSTRLQTDLGGPLKQYF.

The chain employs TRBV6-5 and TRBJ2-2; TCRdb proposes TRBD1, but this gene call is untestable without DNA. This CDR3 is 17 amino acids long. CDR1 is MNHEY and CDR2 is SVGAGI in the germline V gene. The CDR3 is CASIDLKRQGNTGELFF.

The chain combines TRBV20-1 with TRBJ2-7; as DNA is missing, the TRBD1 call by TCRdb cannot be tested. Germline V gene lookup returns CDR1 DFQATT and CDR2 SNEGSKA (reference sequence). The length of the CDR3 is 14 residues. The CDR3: CSAPRGGETQGQYF.